A selection of T cell receptor beta chains follows, all from one sample in a study of regulatory T cells in long-lasting Graves disease. TCRdb recomputed calls from the multiplex PCR reads with MiXCR, one row per CDR3 protein. The repertoire holds approximately 290,000 distinct CDR3 sequences, 20% to 25% seen once, with approximately 53% in the top ten. The material sequenced was peripheral blood mononuclear cells (PBMCs), taken when the disease was refractory, from a patient treated with antithyroid drugs. The receptors were gathered from a female donor with Graves disease. Both conserved end residues are part of each CDR3. A D gene is named only where the DNA matches it firmly. The size of a clone is reported for some rows only, either as once, few or many, or as a class for expanded clones.

NA,TRBJ2-7,NA,TRBV20-1,TGCAGTGCTAGTCCGGACTTCTACGAGCAGTACTTC,CSASPDFYEQYF
NA,TRBJ2-5,NA,TRBV14,TGTGCCAGCAGCTATACCCCCGGTGGCGAGACCCAGTACTTC,CASSYTPGGETQYF
TRBD2,TRBJ2-3,few,TRBV12-3/TRBV12-4,TGTGCCAGCAGTTTGCTAGCGGGAGCTGTCACAGATACGCAGTATTTT,CASSLLAGAVTDTQYF
TRBD2,TRBJ2-5,many,TRBV28,TGTGCCAGCAGTCGGACTAGCGGGATTCAAGAGACCCAGTACTTC,CASSRTSGIQETQYF
NA,TRBJ2-7,many,TRBV7-9,TGTGCCAGCAGTTTAGCCGGCGGCGAGCAGTACTTC,CASSLAGGEQYF
NA,TRBJ2-7,many,TRBV30,TGTGCCTGGAGACCTGGACACTCCTACGAGCAGTACTTC,CAWRPGHSYEQYF
NA,TRBJ1-4,few,TRBV6-1,TGTGCCAGCATCGACAGTTTATCAGGAAGACTGTTTTTT,CASIDSLSGRLFF
NA,TRBJ2-2,NA,TRBV7-2,TGTGCCAGCAGCTCCGCCCGGGATACCGGGGAGCTGTTTTTT,CASSSARDTGELFF
NA,TRBJ1-2,NA,TRBV7-4,TGTGCCAGCAGCTTATCGATGGCAACCCCCTCAGGGTATGGCTACACCTTC,CASSLSMATPSGYGYTF
NA,TRBJ1-1,many,TRBV11-2,TGTGCCAGCAGCTTCCAGGGCCCAATGAACACTGAAGCTTTCTTT,CASSFQGPMNTEAFF
NA,TRBJ1-1,NA,TRBV3-1,TGTGCCAGCAGCCACTCCCGGAGCACTGAAGCTTTCTTT,CASSHSRSTEAFF
NA,TRBJ2-2,few,TRBV12-3/TRBV12-4,TGTGCCAGCAACTTCGGGGGCTTGAACACCGGGGAGCTGTTTTTT,CASNFGGLNTGELFF
NA,TRBJ1-1,many,TRBV28,TGTGCCAGCAGTGCCACCCCAAGAACTGAAGCTTTCTTT,CASSATPRTEAFF
TRBD2,TRBJ2-1,many,TRBV6-2/TRBV6-3,TGTGCCAGCAGTTACTCGCGGCTAGCGGGACAAGGGGGCAATGAGCAGTTCTTC,CASSYSRLAGQGGNEQFF
NA,TRBJ1-2,NA,TRBV14,TGTGCCAGCAGCCAACACACCAATACAGGGACCTATGGCTACACCTTC,CASSQHTNTGTYGYTF
TRBD1,TRBJ1-5,NA,TRBV15,TGTGCCACCAGCAGCGGTAAGGGACAGGTTGGGCAGCCCCAGCATTTT,CATSSGKGQVGQPQHF
TRBD2,TRBJ2-7,many,TRBV4-3,TGCGCCAGCAGCCACGGGACTAGCGCCTACTACGAGCAGTACTTC,CASSHGTSAYYEQYF
TRBD1,TRBJ1-1,many,TRBV11-2,TGTGCCAGCAGACCCGGACAGGGGAACACTGAAGCTTTCTTT,CASRPGQGNTEAFF
NA,TRBJ2-5,many,TRBV11-1,TGTGCCAGCAGCTTGGGTATCGAGACCCAGTACTTC,CASSLGIETQYF
TRBD2,TRBJ2-7,few,TRBV7-6,TGTGCCAGCAGTTTTAGCGGGAGAGGCTACGAGCAGTACTTC,CASSFSGRGYEQYF
NA,TRBJ1-4,once,TRBV7-8,TGTGCCAGCAGCTTAATCTCGGGGGCAGGGGCTAATGAAAAACTGTTTTTT,CASSLISGAGANEKLFF
NA,TRBJ2-5,many,TRBV30,TGTGCCTGGAGGAAAACAGGGATTTTGGAGACCCAGTACTTC,CAWRKTGILETQYF
NA,TRBJ2-5,few,TRBV11-3,TGTGCCAGCAGCTTGTACCTCTACCAAGAGACCCAGTACTTC,CASSLYLYQETQYF
TRBD1,TRBJ2-7,few,TRBV3-1,TGTGCCAGCAGCCAAGGGACAGGGGGCGCTAACTACGAGCAGTACTTC,CASSQGTGGANYEQYF
NA,TRBJ2-3,NA,TRBV4-1,TGCGCCAGCAGCCAAATAGGCACAGATACGCAGTATTTT,CASSQIGTDTQYF
TRBD1,TRBJ1-2,many,TRBV20-1,TGCAGTGCCGAACCGCCTTCTTGGACAGGGCACTATGGCTACACCTTC,CSAEPPSWTGHYGYTF
TRBD1,TRBJ2-7,NA,TRBV3-1,TGTGCCAGCAGCCCAACAGGGGGAGAAGTCTACGAGCAGTACTTC,CASSPTGGEVYEQYF
TRBD2,TRBJ2-1,NA,TRBV11-3,TGTGCCAGCAGCTTAGGGGCGGGGGTGACCGACAATGAGCAGTTCTTC,CASSLGAGVTDNEQFF
NA,TRBJ1-4,few,TRBV6-9,TGTGCCAGCAGTTACTCAGGTCCCGGCCTTGATGAAAAACTGTTTTTT,CASSYSGPGLDEKLFF